This TCR beta chain was profiled in a study of cytomegalovirus exposure and HLA in healthy donors. Findings and limits, study-wide: About 87% or about 30% of the time was how often most TCR beta V segments were productive, according to an earlier analysis. There were some public TCRs occurring in many donors, but most TCR sequences were rare.

Concerning this clone itself: The antigen is undetermined.

V shed 2 bases and J shed 5 bases, with 19 bases lying between them. Germline V gene lookup returns CDR1 MNHNS and CDR2 SASEGT. CDR3 length equals 18 residues. Healthy bone marrow donors formed the donor group. PCR amplification relied on 60 Vbeta primers (plus 13 Jbeta primers). Original data processing: In a later analysis, some 10 million of 83 million or so unique beta chains occurred in at least two donors. Using immunoSEQ multiplex PCR, the repertoire was profiled, and TCRdb retains in-frame clones only, with some absent. V and J calls and clone size are copied from that table; D and trimming were computed from the DNA. There are about 170,000 clones in the sample; roughly 80% occur only once, and 2% to 2.5% lies in the top ten.

The J gene is TRBJ2-6, the V gene TRBV6-1; tentative D call: TRBD2 (5 bases). The receptor was derived from a male donor in good health and CMV-seronegative. The source material was PBMCs. The CDR3 is CASSEPGRSGARANVLTF. CDR3 nucleotides: TGTGCCAGCAGTGAACCTGGCAGGAGCGGAGCGCGGGCCAACGTCCTGACTTTC.